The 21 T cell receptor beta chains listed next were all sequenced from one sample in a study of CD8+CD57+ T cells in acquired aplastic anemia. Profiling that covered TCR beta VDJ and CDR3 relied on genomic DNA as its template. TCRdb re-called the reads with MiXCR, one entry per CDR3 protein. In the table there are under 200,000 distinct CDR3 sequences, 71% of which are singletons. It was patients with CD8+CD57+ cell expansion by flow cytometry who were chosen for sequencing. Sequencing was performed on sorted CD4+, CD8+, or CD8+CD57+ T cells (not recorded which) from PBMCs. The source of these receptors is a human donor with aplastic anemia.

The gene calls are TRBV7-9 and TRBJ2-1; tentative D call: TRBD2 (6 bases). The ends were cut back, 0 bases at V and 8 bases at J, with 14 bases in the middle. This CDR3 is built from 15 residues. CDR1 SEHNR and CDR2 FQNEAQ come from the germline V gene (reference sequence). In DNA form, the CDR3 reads TGTGCCAGCAGCTTAGCGGGCGGGGTTGGGGATGAGCAGTTCTTC. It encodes CASSLAGGVGDEQFF. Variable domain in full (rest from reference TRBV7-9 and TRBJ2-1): DTGVSQNPRHKITKRGQNVTFRCDPISEHNRLYWYRQTLGQGPEFLTYFQNEAQLEKSRLLSDRFSAERPKGSFSTLEIQRTEQGDSAMYLCASSLAGGVGDEQFFGPGTRLTVL.

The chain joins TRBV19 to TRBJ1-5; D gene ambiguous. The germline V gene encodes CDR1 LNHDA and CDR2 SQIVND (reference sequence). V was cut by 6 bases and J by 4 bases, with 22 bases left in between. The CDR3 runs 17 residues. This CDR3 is CASRLLGRGKWNQPQHF. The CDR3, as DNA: TGTGCCAGTAGGCTGTTAGGACGGGGTAAGTGGAATCAGCCCCAGCATTTT.

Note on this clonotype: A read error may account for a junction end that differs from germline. The CDR3 spells CASSQDGKETRGHEQYF. The CDR3 nucleotides are TGCGCCAGCAGCCAAGATGGTAAGGAGACTAGAGGACACGAGCAGTACTTC. V usage is TRBV7-3 and J usage is TRBJ2-7; TRBD2 might be the D (6 bases). The CDR3 is 17 amino acids. Looked up from germline, CDR1 is SGHTA and CDR2 is FQGTGA.

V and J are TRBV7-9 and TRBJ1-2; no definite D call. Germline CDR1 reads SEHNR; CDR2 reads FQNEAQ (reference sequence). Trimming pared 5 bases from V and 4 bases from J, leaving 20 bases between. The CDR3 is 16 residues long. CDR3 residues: CASSNTKQTAAYGYTF. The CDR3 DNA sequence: TGTGCCAGCAGCAACACCAAACAAACAGCCGCCTATGGCTACACCTTC.

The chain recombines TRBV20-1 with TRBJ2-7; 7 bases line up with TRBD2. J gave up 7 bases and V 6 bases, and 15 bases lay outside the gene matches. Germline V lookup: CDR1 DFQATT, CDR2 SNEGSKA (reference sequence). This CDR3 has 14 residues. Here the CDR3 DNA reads TGCAGTGCCGGAATGCCGGGACTATCGGATGAGCAGTACTTC. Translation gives CSAGMPGLSDEQYF.

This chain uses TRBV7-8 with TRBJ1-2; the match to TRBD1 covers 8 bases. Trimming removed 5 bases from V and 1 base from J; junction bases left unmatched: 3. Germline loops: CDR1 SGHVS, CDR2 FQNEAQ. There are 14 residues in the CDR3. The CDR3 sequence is CASSPDRGNYGYTF. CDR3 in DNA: TGTGCCAGCAGCCCCGACAGGGGTAACTATGGCTACACCTTC. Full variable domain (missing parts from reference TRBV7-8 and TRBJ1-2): GAGVSQSPRYKVAKRGQDVALRCDPISGHVSLFWYQQALGQGPEFLTYFQNEAQLDKSGLPSDRFFAERPEGSVSTLKIQRTQQEDSAVYLCASSPDRGNYGYTFGSGTRLTVV.

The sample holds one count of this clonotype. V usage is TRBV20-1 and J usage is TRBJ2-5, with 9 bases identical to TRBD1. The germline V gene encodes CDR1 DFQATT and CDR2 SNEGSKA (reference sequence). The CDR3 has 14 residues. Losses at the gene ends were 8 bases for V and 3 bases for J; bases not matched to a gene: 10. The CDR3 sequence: CSTIPGQGKETQYF. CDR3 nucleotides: TGCAGTACTATCCCGGGACAGGGAAAAGAGACCCAGTACTTC.

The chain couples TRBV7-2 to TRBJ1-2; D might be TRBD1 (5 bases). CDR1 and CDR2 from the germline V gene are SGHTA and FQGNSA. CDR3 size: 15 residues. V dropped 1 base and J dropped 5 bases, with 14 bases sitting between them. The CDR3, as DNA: TGTGCCAGCAGCTTAGTGGAGGGCCAGGGATATGGCTACACCTTC. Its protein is CASSLVEGQGYGYTF.

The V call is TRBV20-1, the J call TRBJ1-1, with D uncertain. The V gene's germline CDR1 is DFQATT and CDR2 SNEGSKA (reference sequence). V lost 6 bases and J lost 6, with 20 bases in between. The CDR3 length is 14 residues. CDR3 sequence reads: CSAVTGSRGPEAFF. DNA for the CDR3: TGCAGTGCCGTTACGGGGTCAAGAGGGCCTGAAGCTTTCTTT.

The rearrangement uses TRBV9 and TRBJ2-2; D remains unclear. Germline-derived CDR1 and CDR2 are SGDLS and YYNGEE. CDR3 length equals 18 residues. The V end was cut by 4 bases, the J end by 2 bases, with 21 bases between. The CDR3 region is CASSQNPQTGLNTGELFF. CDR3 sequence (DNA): TGTGCCAGCAGCCAAAACCCCCAGACGGGTCTAAACACCGGGGAGCTGTTTTTT.

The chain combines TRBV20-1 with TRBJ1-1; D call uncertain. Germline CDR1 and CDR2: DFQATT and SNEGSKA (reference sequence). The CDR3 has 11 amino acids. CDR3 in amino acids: CSTTTSAEAFF. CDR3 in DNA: TGCAGCACGACAACGTCTGCTGAAGCTTTCTTT.

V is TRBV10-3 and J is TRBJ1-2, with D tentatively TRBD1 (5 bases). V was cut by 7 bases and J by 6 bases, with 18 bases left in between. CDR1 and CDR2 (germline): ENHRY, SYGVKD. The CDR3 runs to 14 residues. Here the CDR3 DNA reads TGTGCCATCACCCCTCGCAGGGAAGAGGATGGCTACACCTTC. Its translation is CAITPRREEDGYTF.

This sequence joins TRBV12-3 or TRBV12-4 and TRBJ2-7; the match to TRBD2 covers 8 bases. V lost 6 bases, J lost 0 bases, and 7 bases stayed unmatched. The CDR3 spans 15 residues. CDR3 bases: TGTGCCAGCAGAGAAGGACTAGCCCGCTCCTACGAGCAGTACTTC. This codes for CASREGLARSYEQYF.

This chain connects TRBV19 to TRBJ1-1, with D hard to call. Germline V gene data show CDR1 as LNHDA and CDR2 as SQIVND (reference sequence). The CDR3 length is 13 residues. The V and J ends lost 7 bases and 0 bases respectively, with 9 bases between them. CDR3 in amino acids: CASTTGMNTEAFF. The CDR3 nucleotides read TGTGCCAGTACGACGGGAATGAACACTGAAGCTTTCTTT. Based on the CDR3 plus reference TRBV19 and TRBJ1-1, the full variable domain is DGGITQSPKYLFRKEGQNVTLSCEQNLNHDAMYWYRQDPGQGLRLIYYSQIVNDFQKGDIAEGYSVSREKKESFPLTVTSAQKNPTAFYLCASTTGMNTEAFFGQGTRLTVV.

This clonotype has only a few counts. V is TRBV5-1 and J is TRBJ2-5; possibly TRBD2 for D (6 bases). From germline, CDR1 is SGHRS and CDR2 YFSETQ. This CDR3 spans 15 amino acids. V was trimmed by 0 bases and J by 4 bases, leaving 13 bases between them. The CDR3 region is CASSLEGSGRETQYF. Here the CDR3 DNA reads TGCGCCAGCAGCTTGGAAGGGTCCGGGAGAGAGACCCAGTACTTC.

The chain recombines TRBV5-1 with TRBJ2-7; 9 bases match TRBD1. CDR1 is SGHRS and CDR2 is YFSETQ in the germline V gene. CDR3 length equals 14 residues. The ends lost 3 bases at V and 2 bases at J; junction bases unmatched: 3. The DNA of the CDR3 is TGCGCCAGCAGCTGGACAGGGGAACCCTACGAGCAGTACTTC. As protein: CASSWTGEPYEQYF.

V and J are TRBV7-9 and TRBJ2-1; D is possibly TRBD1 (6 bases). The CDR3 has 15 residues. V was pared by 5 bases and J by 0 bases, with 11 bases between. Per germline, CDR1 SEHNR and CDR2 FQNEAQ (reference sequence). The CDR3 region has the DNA TGTGCCAGCAGCGAAACAGGGATCTCCTACAATGAGCAGTTCTTC. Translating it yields CASSETGISYNEQFF.

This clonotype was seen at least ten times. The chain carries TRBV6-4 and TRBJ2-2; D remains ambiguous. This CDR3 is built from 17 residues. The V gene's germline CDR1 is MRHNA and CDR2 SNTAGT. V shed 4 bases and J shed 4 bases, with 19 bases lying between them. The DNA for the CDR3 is TGTGCCAGCAGTGGCCCCCCTGGTTTCGAAAGCACCGGGGAGCTGTTTTTT. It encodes CASSGPPGFESTGELFF.

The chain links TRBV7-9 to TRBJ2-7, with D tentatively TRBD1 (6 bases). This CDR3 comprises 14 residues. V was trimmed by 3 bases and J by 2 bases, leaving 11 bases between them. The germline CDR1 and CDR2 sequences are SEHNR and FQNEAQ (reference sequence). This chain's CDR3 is CASSFPGAAYEQYF. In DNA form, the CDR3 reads TGTGCCAGCAGCTTCCCAGGGGCTGCCTACGAGCAGTACTTC.

CDR3 coding DNA: TGTGCCAGTAGTATGAGGGACAGGGTCGATTCACCCCTCCACTTT. Amino acids: CASSMRDRVDSPLHF. This chain joins TRBV19 and TRBJ1-6; the match to TRBD1 covers 9 bases. Per germline, CDR1 LNHDA and CDR2 SQIVND (reference sequence). V dropped 3 bases and J dropped 8; count of bases not matched to a gene: 5. This CDR3 is 15 amino acids long.

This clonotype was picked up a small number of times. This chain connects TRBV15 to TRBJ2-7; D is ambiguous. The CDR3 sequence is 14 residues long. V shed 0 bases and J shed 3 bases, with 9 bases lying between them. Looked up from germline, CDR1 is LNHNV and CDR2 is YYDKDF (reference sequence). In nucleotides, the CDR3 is TGTGCCACCAGCAGAGATATACCAGGCTACGAGCAGTACTTC. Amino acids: CATSRDIPGYEQYF.